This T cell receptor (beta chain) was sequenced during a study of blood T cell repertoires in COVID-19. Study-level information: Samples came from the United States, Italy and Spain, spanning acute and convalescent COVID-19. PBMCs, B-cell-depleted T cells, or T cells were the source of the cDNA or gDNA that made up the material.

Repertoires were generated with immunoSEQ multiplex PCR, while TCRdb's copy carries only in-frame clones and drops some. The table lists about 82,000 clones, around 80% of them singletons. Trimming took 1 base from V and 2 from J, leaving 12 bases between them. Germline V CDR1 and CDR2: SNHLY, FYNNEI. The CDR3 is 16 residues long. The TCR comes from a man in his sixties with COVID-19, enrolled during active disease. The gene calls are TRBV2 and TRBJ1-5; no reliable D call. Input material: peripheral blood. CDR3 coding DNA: TGTGCCAGCAGTGAAGGGCAGGACTTAGGCAATCAGCCCCAGCATTTT. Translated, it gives CASSEGQDLGNQPQHF.